This T cell receptor beta chain came from a study of blood T cells in healthy people across ages. General study points: In older individuals, TCR beta diversity per million T cells was lower, falling roughly linearly with age. CMV status of donors was not determined, possibly confounding expanded clonotype changes.

About this clonotype: Its antigen is not known.

The germline V and J ends were trimmed by 5 bases and 4 bases, with 13 bases remaining between them. The CDR3 contains 14 residues. Sample-barcoded 5' priming and a J-beta primer mix drove a second PCR of 7 to 11 cycles. One entry per CDR3 protein results from TCRdb running MiXCR on the 5' RACE reads. The table has around 1,000,000 distinct CDR3 sequences, under 30% seen once; the top ten hold approximately 0.71%. In addition, the sample was reused for a study of T cells of mothers and their children.

The rearrangement joins TRBV23-1 to TRBJ2-3; a possible D gene is TRBD1 (6 bases). TRBV23-1 is recorded as an ORF, its role being uncertain. This receptor was taken from a girl aged 2 to 10 in good health. The sample taken for sequencing was blood. The chain's CDR3 is CASSLHRVADTQYF. The CDR3 nucleotides are TGCGCCAGCAGTTTACACAGGGTAGCAGATACGCAGTATTTT.